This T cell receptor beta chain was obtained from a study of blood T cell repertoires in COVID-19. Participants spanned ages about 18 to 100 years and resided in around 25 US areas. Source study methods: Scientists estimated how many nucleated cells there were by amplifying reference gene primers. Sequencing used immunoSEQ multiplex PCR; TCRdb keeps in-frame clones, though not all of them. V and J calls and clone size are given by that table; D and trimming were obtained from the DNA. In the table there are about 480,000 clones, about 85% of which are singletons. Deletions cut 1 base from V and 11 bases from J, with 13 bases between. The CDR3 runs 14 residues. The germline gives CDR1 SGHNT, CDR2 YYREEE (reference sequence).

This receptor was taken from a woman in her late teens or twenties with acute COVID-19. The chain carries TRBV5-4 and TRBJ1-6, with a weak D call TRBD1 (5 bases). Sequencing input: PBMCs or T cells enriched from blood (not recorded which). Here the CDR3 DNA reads TGTGCCAGCAGCTTGCAGGGATCCCTAGCACCCCTCCACTTT. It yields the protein CASSLQGSLAPLHF. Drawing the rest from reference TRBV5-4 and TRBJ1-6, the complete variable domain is ETGVTQSPTHLIKTRGQQVTLRCSSQSGHNTVSWYQQALGQGPQFIFQYYREEENGRGNFPPRFSGLQFPNYSSELNVNALELDDSALYLCASSLQGSLAPLHFGNGTRLTVT.